The entry below describes one T cell receptor beta chain. Its binding antigen is unknown. There are no base qualities to consult, and no much larger clone falls within one base. This sample was included in a study of CD8 T cells in Susac syndrome (dated by TCRdb to between 2019 and 2020). With regard to the full study: The study used repertoire sequencing to test whether antigen drove CD8+ T cell activation and differentiation in Susac syndrome.

The V and J ends are trimmed by 3 bases and 5 bases, leaving 13 bases between them. From its cysteine to its phenylalanine, the CDR3 spans 14 amino acids. The read is trimmed to its CDR3 DNA, 42 bases read in frame from base 1. CDR1 and CDR2 are read off the germline V gene (reference sequence) as DFQATT and SNEGSKA. RNA was extracted using the RNeasy kit, and about 0.45 to 1 ug of the RNA was reverse transcribed with random hexamers. The immunoSEQ multiplex PCR assay, covering 54 Vbeta and 13 Jbeta segments, was used to amplify TCR beta CDR3 regions. PCR amplification bias was corrected by using a synthetic template baseline for primer optimization and computational correction. Per the authors' processing: Reads were assigned to V, D and J genes according to IMGT and analyzed in immunoSEQ Analyzer, with only productive sequences retained. Clonality was calculated as one minus the Shannon entropy normalized by log2 of the number of productive unique sequences. Public and private clones were assessed among the 100 most prevalent clones of each patient and control. A clone was defined as Susac-specific if it was absent from the healthy and MS cohorts, from some 1,100 published viral clones and from other ImmuneACCESS disease sequences. The public reads were reprocessed in TCRdb via fastp at Q25 and MiXCR, keeping in-frame beta chains. Merged by CDR3 protein, the rows form single entries marked with the most common genes and DNA. These V and J calls originate from TCRdb's pipeline instead of the authors' own analysis. The sample yields roughly 200,000 distinct CDR3 sequences; 85% to 95% were counted once. Jointly, the top ten make up around 0.11% of the sample.

Peripheral blood CD8+ and CD4+ T cells from healthy donors, Susac syndrome patients and multiple sclerosis patients were profiled using high-throughput TCR beta sequencing. Healthy donors were included as age- and sex-matched controls. Bulk CD8+ and CD4+ T cells were purified by magnetic negative isolation, while CD8+ TEMRA cells were enriched using FACS. Blood was drawn into EDTA tubes, processed within 24 hours, and PBMCs were isolated by density gradient centrifugation. PBMCs destined for TCR sequencing were cryopreserved in liquid nitrogen and later thawed in a 37 °C water bath. Purity of sorted or isolated CD4+, CD8+ and CD8+ TEMRA cells was at least 90%. Study-wide conclusions, independent of this receptor: The number of individuals in the TCR sequencing and HLA analysis was acknowledged as relatively small.

Recombination joined TRBV20-1 with TRBJ2-2; TRBD1 is perhaps the D gene, given 6 matching bases. Sequencing was performed on CD4+ T cells from PBMCs. This sequence originates from a human donor in good health. The DNA sequence reads TGCAGTGCTAGGGGGACACCGTTAACCGGGGAGCTGTTTTTT. The translation is CSARGTPLTGELFF.